This T cell receptor (beta chain) came from a study of blood T cells in healthy people across ages. With a J-beta primer mix and a sample-barcoded 5' primer, a second PCR ran roughly 6 to 12 cycles. TCRdb reanalysed the 5' RACE reads using MiXCR and keeps one entry per CDR3 protein. The sample shows about 1.6 million distinct CDR3 sequences, about 31% of them seen only once. General study results and limits: Strongly correlated with naive T cell percentage was TCR beta diversity.

Deletions cut 1 base from V and 4 bases from J, with 17 bases between. The CDR3 has 18 amino acids. Per the germline V gene, CDR1 is LGHNA and CDR2 is YNFKEQ. At least ten counts were recorded for this clonotype. Its specificity is not known. Sequenced: blood. The source is a woman between 25 and 40 years old in good health. This chain links TRBV4-2 with TRBJ2-6; perhaps TRBD1 as D (5 bases). This chain's CDR3 is CASSQANAGITGANVLTF. For the CDR3, the DNA is TGTGCCAGCAGCCAAGCAAATGCAGGGATTACGGGGGCCAACGTCCTGACTTTC.